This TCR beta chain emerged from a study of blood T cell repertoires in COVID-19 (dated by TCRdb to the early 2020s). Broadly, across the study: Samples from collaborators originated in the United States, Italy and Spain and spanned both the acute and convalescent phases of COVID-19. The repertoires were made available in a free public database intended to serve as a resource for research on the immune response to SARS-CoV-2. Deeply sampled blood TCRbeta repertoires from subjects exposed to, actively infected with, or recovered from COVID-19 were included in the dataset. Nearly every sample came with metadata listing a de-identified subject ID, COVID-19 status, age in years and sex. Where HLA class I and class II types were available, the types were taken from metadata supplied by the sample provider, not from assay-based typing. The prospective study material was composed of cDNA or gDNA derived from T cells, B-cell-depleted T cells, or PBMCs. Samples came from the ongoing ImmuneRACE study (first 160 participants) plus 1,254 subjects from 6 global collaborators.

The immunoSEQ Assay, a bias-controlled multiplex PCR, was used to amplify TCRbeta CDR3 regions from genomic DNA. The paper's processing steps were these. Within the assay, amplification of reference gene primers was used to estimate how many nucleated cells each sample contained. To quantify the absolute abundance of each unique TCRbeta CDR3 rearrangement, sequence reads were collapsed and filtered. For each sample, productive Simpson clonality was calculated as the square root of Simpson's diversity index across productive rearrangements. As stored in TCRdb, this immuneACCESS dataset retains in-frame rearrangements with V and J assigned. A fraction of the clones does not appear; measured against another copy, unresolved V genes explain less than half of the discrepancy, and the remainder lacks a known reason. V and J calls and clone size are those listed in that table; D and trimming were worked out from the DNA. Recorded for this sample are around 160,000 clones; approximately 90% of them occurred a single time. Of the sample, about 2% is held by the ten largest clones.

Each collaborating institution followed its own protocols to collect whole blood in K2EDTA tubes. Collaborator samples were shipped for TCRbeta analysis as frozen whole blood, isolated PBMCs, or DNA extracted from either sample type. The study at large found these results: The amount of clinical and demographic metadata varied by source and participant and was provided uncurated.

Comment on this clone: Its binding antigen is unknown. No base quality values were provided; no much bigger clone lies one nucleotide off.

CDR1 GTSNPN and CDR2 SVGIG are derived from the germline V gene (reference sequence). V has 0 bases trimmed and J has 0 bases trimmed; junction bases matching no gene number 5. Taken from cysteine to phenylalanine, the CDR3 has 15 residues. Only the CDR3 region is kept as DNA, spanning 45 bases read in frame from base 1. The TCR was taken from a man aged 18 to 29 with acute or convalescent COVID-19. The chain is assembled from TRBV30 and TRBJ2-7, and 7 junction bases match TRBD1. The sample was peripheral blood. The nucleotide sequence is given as TGTGCCTGGAGTGTCCGGGACAGACGCTCCTACGAGCAGTACTTC. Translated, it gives CAWSVRDRRSYEQYF.